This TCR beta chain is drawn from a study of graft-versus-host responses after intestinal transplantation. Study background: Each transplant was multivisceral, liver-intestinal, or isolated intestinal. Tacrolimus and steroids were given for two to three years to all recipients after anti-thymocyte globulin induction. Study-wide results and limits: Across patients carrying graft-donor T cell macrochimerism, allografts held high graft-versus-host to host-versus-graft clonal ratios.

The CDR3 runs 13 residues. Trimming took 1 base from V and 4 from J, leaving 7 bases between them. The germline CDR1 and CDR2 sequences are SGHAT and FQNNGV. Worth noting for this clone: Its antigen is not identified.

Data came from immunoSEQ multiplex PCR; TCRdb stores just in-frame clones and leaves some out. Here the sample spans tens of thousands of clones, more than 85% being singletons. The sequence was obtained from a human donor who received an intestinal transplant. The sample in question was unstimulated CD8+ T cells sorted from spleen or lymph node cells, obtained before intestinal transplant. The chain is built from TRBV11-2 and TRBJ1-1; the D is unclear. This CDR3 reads CASSLASVTEAFF. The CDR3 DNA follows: TGTGCCAGCAGCTTAGCAAGCGTCACTGAAGCTTTCTTT.